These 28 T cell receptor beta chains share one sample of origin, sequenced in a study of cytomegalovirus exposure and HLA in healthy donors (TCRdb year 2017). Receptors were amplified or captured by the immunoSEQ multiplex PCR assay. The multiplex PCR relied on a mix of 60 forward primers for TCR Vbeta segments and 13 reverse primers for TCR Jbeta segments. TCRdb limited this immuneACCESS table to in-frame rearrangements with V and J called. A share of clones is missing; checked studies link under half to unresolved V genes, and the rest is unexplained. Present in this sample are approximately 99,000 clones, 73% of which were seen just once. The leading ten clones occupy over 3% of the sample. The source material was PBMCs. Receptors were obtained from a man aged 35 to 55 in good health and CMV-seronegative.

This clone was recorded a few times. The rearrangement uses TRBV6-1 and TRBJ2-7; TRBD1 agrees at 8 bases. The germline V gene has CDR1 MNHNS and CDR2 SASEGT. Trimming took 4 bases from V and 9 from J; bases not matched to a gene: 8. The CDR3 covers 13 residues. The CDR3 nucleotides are TGTGCCAGCAGTGGGACAGGGCCGCGGCCGCAGTACTTC. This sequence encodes CASSGTGPRPQYF.

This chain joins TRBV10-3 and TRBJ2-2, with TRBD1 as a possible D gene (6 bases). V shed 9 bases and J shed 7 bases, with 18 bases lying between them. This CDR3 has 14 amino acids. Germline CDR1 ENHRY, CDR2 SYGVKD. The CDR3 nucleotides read TGTGCCATAAGTATACATCAGGGGATCGGGGAGCTGTTTTTT. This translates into CAISIHQGIGELFF.

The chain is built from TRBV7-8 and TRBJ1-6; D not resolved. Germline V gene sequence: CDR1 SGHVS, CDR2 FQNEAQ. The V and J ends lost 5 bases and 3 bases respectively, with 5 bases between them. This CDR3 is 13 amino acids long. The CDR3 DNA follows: TGTGCCAGCAGCCCAAACTATAATTCACCCCTCCACTTT. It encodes CASSPNYNSPLHF.

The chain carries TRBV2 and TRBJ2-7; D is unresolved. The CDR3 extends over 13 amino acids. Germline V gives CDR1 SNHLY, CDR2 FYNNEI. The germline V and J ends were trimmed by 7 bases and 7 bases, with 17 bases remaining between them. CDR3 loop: CASTPTLTWEQYF. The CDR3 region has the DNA TGTGCCAGCACTCCTACTCTAACGTGGGAGCAGTACTTC.

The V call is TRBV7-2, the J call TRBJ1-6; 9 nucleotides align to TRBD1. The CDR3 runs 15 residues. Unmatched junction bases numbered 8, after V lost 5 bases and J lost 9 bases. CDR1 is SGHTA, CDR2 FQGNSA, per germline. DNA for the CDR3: TGTGCCAGCAGCCCTAGGACAGGGGAGTCTTCACCCCTCCACTTT. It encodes CASSPRTGESSPLHF. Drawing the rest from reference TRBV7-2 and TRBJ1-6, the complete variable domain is GAGVSQSPSNKVTEKGKDVELRCDPISGHTALYWYRQSLGQGLEFLIYFQGNSAPDKSGLPSDRFSAERTGGSVSTLTIQRTQQEDSAVYLCASSPRTGESSPLHFGNGTRLTVT.

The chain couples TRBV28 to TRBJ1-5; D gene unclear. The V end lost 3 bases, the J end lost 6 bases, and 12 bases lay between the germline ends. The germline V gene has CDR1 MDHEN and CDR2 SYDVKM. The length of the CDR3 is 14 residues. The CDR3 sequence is CASSFLERPQPQHF. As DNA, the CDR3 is TGTGCCAGCAGTTTTTTGGAGCGGCCTCAGCCCCAGCATTTT. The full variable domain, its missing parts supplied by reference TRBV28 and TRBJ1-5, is DVKVTQSSRYLVKRTGEKVFLECVQDMDHENMFWYRQDPGLGLRLIYFSYDVKMKEKGDIPEGYSVSREKKERFSLILESASTNQTSMYLCASSFLERPQPQHFGDGTRLSIL.

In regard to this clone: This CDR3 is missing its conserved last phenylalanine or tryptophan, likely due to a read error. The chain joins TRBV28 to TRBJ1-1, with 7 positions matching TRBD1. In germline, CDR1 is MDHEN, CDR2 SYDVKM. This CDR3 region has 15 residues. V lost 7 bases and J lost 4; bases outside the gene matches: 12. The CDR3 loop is CASTTQGVGLTEAFV. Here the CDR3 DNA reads TGTGCCAGCACTACGCAGGGGGTAGGTCTCACTGAAGCTTTCGTT.

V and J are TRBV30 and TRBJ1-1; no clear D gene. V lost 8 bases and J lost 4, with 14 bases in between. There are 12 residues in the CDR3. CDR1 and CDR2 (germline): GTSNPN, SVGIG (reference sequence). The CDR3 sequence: CASFPRGTEAFF. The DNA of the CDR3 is TGTGCCAGTTTTCCGCGGGGCACTGAAGCTTTCTTT. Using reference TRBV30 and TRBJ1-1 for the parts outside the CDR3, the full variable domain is SQTIHQWPATLVQPVGSPLSLECTVEGTSNPNLYWYRQAAGRGLQLLFYSVGIGQISSEVPQNLSASRPQDRQFILSSKKLLLSDSGFYLCASFPRGTEAFFGQGTRLTVV.

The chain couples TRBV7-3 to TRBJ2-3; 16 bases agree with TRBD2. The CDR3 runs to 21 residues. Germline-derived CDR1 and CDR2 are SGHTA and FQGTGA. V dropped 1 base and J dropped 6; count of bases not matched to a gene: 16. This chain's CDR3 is CASSLITALNGTSGGVDTQYF. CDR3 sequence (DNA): TGTGCCAGCAGCTTAATTACCGCCCTTAACGGGACTAGCGGGGGGGTTGATACGCAGTATTTT.

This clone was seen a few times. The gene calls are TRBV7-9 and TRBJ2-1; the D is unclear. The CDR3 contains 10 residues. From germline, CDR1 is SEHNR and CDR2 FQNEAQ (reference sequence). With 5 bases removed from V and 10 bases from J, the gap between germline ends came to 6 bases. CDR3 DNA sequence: TGTGCCAGCAGCCCAGGCGAGCAGTTCTTC. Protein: CASSPGEQFF.

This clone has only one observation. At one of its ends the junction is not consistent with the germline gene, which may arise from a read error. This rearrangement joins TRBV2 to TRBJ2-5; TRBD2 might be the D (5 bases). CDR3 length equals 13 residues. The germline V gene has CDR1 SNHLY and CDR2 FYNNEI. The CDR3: CASSAVREEAQYF. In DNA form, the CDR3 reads TGTGCCAGCAGTGCGGTCCGGGAAGAGGCCCAGTACTTC.

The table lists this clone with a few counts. The CDR3 nucleotides are TGTGCCAGCAGACTCACAGGGGACGGGGGTTCACCCCTCCACTTT. It codes for CASRLTGDGGSPLHF. The rearrangement joins TRBV6-5 to TRBJ1-6, with 7 bases lining up with TRBD1. CDR3 length: 15 residues. The germline CDR1 and CDR2 sequences are MNHEY and SVGAGI. J lost 9 bases, V lost 6 bases, and 11 bases had no gene match.

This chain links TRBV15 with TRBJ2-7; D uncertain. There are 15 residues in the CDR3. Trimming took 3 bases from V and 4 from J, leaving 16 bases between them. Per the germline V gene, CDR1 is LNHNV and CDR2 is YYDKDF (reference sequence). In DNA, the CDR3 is TGTGCCACCAGCAGTGGCCGGGTCCCTTATTACGAGCAGTACTTC. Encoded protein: CATSSGRVPYYEQYF.

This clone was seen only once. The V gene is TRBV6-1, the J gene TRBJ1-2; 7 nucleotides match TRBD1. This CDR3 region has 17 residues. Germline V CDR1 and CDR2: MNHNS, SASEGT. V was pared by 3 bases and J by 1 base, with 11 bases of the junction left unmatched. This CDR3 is CASSDGVWTGRNYGYTF. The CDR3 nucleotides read TGTGCCAGCAGTGATGGTGTTTGGACAGGTCGTAACTATGGCTACACCTTC.

The CDR3 loop reads CASSLMTGGTGELFF. CDR3 DNA sequence: TGCGCCAGCAGCTTGATGACAGGCGGGACCGGGGAGCTGTTTTTT. The J gene is TRBJ2-2, the V gene TRBV5-1, with a weak D call TRBD1 (6 bases). This CDR3 comprises 15 residues. The germline V gene has CDR1 SGHRS and CDR2 YFSETQ. V lost 1 base and J 5 bases, leaving 12 bases between the germline ends.

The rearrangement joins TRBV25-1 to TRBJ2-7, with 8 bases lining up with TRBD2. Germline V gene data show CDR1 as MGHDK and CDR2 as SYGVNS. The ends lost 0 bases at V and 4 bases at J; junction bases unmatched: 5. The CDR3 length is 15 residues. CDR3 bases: TGTGCCAGCAGTGAATATCGGCGGGGGGTTTACGAGCAGTACTTC. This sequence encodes CASSEYRRGVYEQYF.

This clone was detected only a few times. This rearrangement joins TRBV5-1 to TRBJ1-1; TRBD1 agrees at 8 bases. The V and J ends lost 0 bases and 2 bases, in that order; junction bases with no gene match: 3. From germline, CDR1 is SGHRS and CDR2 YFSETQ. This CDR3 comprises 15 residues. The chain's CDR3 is CASSLGDRTNTEAFF. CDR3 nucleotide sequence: TGCGCCAGCAGCTTGGGGGACAGGACCAACACTGAAGCTTTCTTT. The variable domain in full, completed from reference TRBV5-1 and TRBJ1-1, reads KAGVTQTPRYLIKTRGQQVTLSCSPISGHRSVSWYQQTPGQGLQFLFEYFSETQRNKGNFPGRFSGRQFSNSRSEMNVSTLELGDSALYLCASSLGDRTNTEAFFGQGTRLTVV.

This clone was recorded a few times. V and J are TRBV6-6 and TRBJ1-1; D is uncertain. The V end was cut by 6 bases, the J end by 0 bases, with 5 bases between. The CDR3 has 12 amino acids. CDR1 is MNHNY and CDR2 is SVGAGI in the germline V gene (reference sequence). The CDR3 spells CASRRVNTEAFF. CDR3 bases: TGTGCCAGCAGACGGGTGAACACTGAAGCTTTCTTT.

CDR3 DNA: TGTGCCAGCAGTTTATTTCCCGGGACAGGGGGCTCGGGTGAGCAGTTCTTC. As protein: CASSLFPGTGGSGEQFF. J is TRBJ2-1 and V is TRBV28; 12 bases match TRBD1. The CDR3 sequence is 17 residues long. Germline values: CDR1 MDHEN, CDR2 SYDVKM. V was pared by 1 base and J by 9 bases, with 10 bases of the junction left unmatched.

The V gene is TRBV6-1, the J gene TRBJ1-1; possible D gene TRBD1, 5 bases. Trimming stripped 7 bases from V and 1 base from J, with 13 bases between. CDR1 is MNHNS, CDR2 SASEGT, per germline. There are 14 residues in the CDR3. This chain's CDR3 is CASTFRGGNTEAFF. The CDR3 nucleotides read TGTGCCAGCACTTTTCGGGGGGGGAACACTGAAGCTTTCTTT.

CDR3 sequence reads: CASSISGYEQYF. Here the CDR3 DNA reads TGCGCCAGCAGCATCAGCGGCTACGAGCAGTACTTC. This chain connects TRBV5-1 to TRBJ2-7, with a weak D call TRBD2 (5 bases). This CDR3 is 12 amino acids long. The germline gives CDR1 SGHRS, CDR2 YFSETQ. V was clipped by 4 bases and J by 3 bases, with 8 bases between them.

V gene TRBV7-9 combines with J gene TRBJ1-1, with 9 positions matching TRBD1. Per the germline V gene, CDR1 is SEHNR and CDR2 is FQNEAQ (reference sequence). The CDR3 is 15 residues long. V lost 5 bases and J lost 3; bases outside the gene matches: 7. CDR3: CASSDIQGAHTEAFF. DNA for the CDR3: TGTGCCAGCAGCGACATACAGGGGGCGCACACTGAAGCTTTCTTT.

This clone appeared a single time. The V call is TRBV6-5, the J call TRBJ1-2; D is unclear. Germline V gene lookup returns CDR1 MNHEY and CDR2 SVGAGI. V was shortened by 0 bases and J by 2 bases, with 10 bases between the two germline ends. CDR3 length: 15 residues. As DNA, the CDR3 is TGTGCCAGCAGTTACTCCCTTGAACAGAACTATGGCTACACCTTC. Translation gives CASSYSLEQNYGYTF.

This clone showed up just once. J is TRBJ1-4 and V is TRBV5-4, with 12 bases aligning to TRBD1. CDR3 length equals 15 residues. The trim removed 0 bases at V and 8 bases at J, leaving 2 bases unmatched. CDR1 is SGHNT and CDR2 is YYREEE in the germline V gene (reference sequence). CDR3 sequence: CASSLAGQGAEKLFF. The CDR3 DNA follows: TGTGCCAGCAGCTTGGCGGGACAGGGGGCCGAAAAACTGTTTTTT.

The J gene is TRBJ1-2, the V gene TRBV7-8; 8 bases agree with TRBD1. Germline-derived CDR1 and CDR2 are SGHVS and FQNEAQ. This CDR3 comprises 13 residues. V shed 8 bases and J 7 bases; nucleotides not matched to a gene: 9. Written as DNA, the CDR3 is TGTGCCAGCCAGCTTGCCGGGACAGGTGGCTACACCTTC. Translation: CASQLAGTGGYTF.

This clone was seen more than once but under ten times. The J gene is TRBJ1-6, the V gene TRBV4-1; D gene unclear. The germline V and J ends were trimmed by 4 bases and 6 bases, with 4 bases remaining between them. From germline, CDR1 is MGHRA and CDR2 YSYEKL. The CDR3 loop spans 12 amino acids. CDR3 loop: CASSRANSPLHF. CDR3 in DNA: TGCGCCAGCAGCCGGGCTAATTCACCCCTCCACTTT.

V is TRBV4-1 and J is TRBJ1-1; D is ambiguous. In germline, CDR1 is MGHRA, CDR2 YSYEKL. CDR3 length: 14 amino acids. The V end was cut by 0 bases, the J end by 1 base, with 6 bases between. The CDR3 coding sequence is TGCGCCAGCAGCCAAGACGCGGGGAACACTGAAGCTTTCTTT. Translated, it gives CASSQDAGNTEAFF.

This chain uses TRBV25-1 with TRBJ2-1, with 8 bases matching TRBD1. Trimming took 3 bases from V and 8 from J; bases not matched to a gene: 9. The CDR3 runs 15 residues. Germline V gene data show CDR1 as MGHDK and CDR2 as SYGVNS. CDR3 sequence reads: CASSDLIQGGDEQFF. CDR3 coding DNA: TGTGCCAGCAGTGACTTAATACAGGGGGGCGATGAGCAGTTCTTC.